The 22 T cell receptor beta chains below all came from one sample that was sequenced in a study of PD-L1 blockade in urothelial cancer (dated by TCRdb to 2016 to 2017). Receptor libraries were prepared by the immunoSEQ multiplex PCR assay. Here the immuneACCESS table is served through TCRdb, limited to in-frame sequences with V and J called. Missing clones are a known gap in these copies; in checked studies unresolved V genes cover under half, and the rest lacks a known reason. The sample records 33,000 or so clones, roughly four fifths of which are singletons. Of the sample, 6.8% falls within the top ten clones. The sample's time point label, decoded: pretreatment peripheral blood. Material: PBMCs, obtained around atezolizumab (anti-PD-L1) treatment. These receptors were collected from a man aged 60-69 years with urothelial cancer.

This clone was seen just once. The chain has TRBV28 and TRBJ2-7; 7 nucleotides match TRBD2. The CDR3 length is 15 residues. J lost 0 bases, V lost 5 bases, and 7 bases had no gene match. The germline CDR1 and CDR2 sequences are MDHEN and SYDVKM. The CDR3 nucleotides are TGTGCCAGCAGTCCTGGGGGGGGGAGCTCCTACGAGCAGTACTTC. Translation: CASSPGGGSSYEQYF.

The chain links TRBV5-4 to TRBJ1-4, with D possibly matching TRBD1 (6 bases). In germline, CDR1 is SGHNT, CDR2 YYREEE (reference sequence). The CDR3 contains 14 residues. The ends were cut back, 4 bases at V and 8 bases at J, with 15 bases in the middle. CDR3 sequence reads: CASSLAGVGEKLFF. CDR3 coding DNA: TGTGCCAGCAGCCTGGCAGGGGTAGGGGAAAAACTGTTTTTT.

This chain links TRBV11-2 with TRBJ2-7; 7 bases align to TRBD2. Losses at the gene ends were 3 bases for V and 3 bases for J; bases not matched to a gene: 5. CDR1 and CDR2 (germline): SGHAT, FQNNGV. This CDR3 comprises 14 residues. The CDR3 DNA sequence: TGTGCCAGCAGCTTTGTCAGCGGGAACTACGAGCAGTACTTC. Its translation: CASSFVSGNYEQYF.

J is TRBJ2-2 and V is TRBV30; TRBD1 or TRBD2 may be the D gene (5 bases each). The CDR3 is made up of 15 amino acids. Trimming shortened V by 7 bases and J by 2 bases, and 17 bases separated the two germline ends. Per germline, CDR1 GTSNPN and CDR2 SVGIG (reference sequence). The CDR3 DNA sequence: TGTGCCTCGAGGGCAGGGAAAGTCAACACCGGGGAGCTGTTTTTT. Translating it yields CASRAGKVNTGELFF. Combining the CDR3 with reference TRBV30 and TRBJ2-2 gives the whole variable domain SQTIHQWPATLVQPVGSPLSLECTVEGTSNPNLYWYRQAAGRGLQLLFYSVGIGQISSEVPQNLSASRPQDRQFILSSKKLLLSDSGFYLCASRAGKVNTGELFFGEGSRLTVL.

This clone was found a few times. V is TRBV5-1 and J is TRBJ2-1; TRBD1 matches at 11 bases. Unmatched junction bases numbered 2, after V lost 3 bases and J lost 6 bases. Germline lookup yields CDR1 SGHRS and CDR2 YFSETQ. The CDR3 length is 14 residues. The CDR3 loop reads CASSWGTGGNEQFF. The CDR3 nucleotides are TGCGCCAGCAGCTGGGGGACAGGGGGCAATGAGCAGTTCTTC.

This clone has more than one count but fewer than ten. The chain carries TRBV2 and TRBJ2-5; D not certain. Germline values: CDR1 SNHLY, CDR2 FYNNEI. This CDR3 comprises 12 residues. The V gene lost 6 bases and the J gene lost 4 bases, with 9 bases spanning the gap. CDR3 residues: CASRQDGETQYF. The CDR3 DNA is TGTGCCAGCAGGCAGGATGGAGAGACCCAGTACTTC. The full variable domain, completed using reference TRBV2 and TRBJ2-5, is EPEVTQTPSHQVTQMGQEVILRCVPISNHLYFYWYRQILGQKVEFLVSFYNNEISEKSEIFDDQFSVERPDGSNFTLKIRSTKLEDSAMYFCASRQDGETQYFGPGTRLLVL.

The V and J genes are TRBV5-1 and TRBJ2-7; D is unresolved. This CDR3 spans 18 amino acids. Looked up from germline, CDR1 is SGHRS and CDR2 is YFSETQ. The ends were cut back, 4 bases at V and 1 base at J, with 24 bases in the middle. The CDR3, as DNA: TGCGCCAGCAGCACCTACCCCTCCTTGGCAGGCCAATCCTACGAGCAGTACTTC. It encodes CASSTYPSLAGQSYEQYF.

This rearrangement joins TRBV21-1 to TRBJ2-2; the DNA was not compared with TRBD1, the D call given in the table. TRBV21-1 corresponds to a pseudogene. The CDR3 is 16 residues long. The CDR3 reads CASSYRKGLNTGELFF. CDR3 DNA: TGTGCCAGCAGCTACCGTAAGGGGTTAAACACCGGGGAGCTGTTTTTT.

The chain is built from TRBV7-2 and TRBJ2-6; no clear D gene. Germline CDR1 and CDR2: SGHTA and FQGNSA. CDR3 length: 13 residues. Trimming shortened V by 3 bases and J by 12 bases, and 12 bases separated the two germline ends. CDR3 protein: CASSLRSLGVLTF. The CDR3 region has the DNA TGTGCCAGCAGCTTGAGGTCCCTCGGCGTCCTGACTTTC.

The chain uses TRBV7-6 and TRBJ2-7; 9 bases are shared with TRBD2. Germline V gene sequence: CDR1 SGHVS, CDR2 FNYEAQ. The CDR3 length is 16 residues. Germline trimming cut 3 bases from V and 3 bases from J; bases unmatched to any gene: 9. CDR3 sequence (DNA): TGTGCCAGCAGCTTGTTTCGGGCTAGCGGGGTCTACGAGCAGTACTTC. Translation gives CASSLFRASGVYEQYF.

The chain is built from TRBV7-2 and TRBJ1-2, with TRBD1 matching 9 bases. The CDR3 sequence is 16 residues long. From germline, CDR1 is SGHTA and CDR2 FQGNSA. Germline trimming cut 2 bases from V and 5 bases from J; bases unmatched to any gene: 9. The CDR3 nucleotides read TGTGCCAGCAGCTTATGGGGGGGACAGGGCGGGTATGGCTACACCTTC. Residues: CASSLWGGQGGYGYTF.

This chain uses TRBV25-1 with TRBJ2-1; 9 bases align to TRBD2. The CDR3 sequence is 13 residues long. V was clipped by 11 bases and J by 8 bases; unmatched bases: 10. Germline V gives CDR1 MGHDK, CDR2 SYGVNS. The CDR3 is CAVGGGAFDEQFF. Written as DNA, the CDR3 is TGTGCCGTTGGCGGGGGGGCGTTCGATGAGCAGTTCTTC. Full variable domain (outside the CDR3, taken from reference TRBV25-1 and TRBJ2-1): EADIYQTPRYLVIGTGKKITLECSQTMGHDKMYWYQQDPGMELHLIHYSYGVNSTEKGDLSSESTVSRIRTEHFPLTLESARPSHTSQYLCAVGGGAFDEQFFGPGTRLTVL.

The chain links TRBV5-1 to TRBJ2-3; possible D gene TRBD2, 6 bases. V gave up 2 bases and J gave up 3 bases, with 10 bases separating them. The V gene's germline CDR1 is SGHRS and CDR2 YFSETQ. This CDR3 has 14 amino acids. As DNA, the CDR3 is TGCGCCAGCAGCTTAGCGGGCCAAACAGATACGCAGTATTTT. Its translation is CASSLAGQTDTQYF.

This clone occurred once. As DNA, the CDR3 is TGTGCCAGCAGCGTTAACGTAGCGGGGGGGCGGTACAATGAGCAGTTCTTC. Translating gives CASSVNVAGGRYNEQFF. The chain uses TRBV7-6 and TRBJ2-1, with 11 bases fitting TRBD2. J lost 4 bases, V lost 5 bases, and 10 bases had no gene match. The germline V gene encodes CDR1 SGHVS and CDR2 FNYEAQ. The CDR3 totals 17 residues.

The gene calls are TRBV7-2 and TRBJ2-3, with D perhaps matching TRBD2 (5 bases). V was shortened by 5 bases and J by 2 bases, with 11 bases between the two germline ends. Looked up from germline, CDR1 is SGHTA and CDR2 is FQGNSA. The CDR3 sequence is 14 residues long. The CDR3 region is CASSRGPYTDTQYF. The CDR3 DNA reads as TGTGCCAGCAGCCGAGGGCCCTACACAGATACGCAGTATTTT.

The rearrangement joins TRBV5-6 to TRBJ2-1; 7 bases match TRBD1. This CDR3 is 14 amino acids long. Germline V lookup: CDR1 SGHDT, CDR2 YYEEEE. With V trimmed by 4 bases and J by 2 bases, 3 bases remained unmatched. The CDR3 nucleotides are TGTGCCAGCAGCCCGGGGACAGCCTACAATGAGCAGTTCTTC. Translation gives CASSPGTAYNEQFF.

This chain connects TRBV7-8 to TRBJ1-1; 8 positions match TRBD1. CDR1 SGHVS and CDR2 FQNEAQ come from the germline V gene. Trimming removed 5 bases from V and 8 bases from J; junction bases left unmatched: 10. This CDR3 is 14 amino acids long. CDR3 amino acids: CASSPPGRDREAFF. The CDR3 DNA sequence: TGTGCCAGCAGCCCCCCGGGTAGGGACAGGGAAGCTTTCTTT. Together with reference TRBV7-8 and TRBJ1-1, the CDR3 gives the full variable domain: GAGVSQSPRYKVAKRGQDVALRCDPISGHVSLFWYQQALGQGPEFLTYFQNEAQLDKSGLPSDRFFAERPEGSVSTLKIQRTQQEDSAVYLCASSPPGRDREAFFGQGTRLTVV.

The CDR3 DNA sequence: TGCGCCAGCAGCTTCGGACTAGCGGGGGGTACCCAAGAGACCCAGTACTTC. It yields the protein CASSFGLAGGTQETQYF. The chain recombines TRBV5-1 with TRBJ2-5, with TRBD2 matching over 14 bases. CDR3 length: 17 amino acids. The V and J ends lost 2 bases and 1 base, in that order; junction bases with no gene match: 4. Germline V lookup: CDR1 SGHRS, CDR2 YFSETQ.

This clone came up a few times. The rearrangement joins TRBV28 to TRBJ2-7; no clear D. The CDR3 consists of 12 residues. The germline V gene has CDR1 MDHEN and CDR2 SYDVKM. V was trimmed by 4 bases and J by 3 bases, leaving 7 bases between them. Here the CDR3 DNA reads TGTGCCAGCAGTTACTCGTACTACGAGCAGTACTTC. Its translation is CASSYSYYEQYF.

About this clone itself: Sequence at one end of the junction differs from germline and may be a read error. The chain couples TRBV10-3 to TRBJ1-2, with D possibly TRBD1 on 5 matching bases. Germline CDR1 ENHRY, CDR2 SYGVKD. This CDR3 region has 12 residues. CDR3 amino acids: CAISGGTDSPMF. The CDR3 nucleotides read TGTGCCATCAGTGGTGGCACCGACAGCCCTATGTTC.

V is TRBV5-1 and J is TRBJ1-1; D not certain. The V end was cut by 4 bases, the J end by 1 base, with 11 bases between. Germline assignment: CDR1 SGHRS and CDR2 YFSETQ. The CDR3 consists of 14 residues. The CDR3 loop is CASSPRVGNTEAFF. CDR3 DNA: TGCGCCAGCAGCCCCCGAGTCGGGAACACTGAAGCTTTCTTT.

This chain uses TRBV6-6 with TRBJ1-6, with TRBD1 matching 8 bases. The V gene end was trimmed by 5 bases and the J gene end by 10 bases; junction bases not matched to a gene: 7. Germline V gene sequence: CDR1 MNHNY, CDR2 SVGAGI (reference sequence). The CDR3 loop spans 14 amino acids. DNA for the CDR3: TGTGCCAGCAGTCCCGGACAGGGTAGATCACCCCTCCACTTT. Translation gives CASSPGQGRSPLHF.